A single sample is the source of the 15 T cell receptor beta chains below, sequenced in a study of Ad26.COV2.S vaccination and SARS-CoV-2 variants. Assay: immunoSEQ multiplex PCR; the TCRdb copy retains only in-frame clones and omits some. The data contain fewer than 500,000 clones, 85% to 90% of them singletons. Treatment denoted: 15 to 20 received Ad26.COV2.S at low or high dose, single or two shots; several received placebo; per-sample allocation not given. Sampling happened 63 days after the first vaccine or placebo injection. The material was peripheral blood, obtained in a trial of Ad26.COV2.S vaccine versus placebo. These receptors were taken from a person aged 18 to 65 who received the Ad26.COV2.S COVID-19 vaccine or a placebo.

The chain carries TRBV7-2 and TRBJ1-2; 10 positions match TRBD1. The germline V gene has CDR1 SGHTA and CDR2 FQGNSA. V lost 5 bases to trimming and J lost 3 bases; unmatched junction nucleotides: 6. The CDR3 has 15 residues. Here the CDR3 DNA reads TGTGCCAGCAGCCCGTTCGGGACAGGGGACTATGGCTACACCTTC. Amino acid sequence: CASSPFGTGDYGYTF.

The chain carries TRBV5-6 and TRBJ1-6, with D possibly TRBD1 on 5 matching bases. V was cut by 0 bases and J by 1 base, with 11 bases left in between. The CDR3 covers 17 residues. Looked up from germline, CDR1 is SGHDT and CDR2 is YYEEEE. The DNA for the CDR3 is TGTGCCAGCAGCTTGGCGGGGGTTAGGTCCTATAATTCACCCCTCCACTTT. Translated, it gives CASSLAGVRSYNSPLHF.

V is TRBV7-2 and J is TRBJ2-3, with TRBD2 matching 11 bases. The CDR3 is 14 amino acids. J lost 4 bases, V lost 6 bases, and 3 bases had no gene match. Germline V gene lookup returns CDR1 SGHTA and CDR2 FQGNSA. CDR3 loop: CASRPGLAADTQYF. Written as DNA, the CDR3 is TGTGCCAGCAGACCGGGACTAGCGGCAGATACGCAGTATTTT.

This chain uses TRBV2 with TRBJ2-2, with TRBD2 matching 13 bases. This CDR3 has 16 amino acids. CDR1 and CDR2 from the germline V gene are SNHLY and FYNNEI. Trimming removed 6 bases from V and 7 bases from J; junction bases left unmatched: 8. The CDR3 sequence: CASRTTSGGTHGELFF. The DNA for the CDR3 is TGTGCCAGCAGAACGACTAGCGGGGGGACTCACGGGGAGCTGTTTTTT.

The genes are TRBV19 and TRBJ1-5; D is unclear. Germline-derived CDR1 and CDR2 are LNHDA and SQIVND (reference sequence). The CDR3 length is 13 residues. CDR3 region: CALGSLGNQPQHF. The CDR3 nucleotides are TGTGCTTTAGGATCGTTGGGCAATCAGCCCCAGCATTTT. The full variable domain, in which reference TRBV19 and TRBJ1-5 provide the parts outside the CDR3, is DGGITQSPKYLFRKEGQNVTLSCEQNLNHDAMYWYRQDPGQGLRLIYYSQIVNDFQKGDIAEGYSVSREKKESFPLTVTSAQKNPTAFYLCALGSLGNQPQHFGDGTRLSIL.

This clone came up once. V usage is TRBV15 and J usage is TRBJ2-1; D uncertain. Trimming pared 3 bases from V and 6 bases from J, leaving 6 bases between. CDR1 is LNHNV and CDR2 is YYDKDF in the germline V gene (reference sequence). The CDR3 sequence is 12 residues long. CDR3: CATSRVINEQFF. The CDR3 DNA sequence: TGTGCCACCAGCAGGGTAATCAATGAGCAGTTCTTC.

The V and J genes are TRBV4-3 and TRBJ1-1; 8 bases agree with TRBD1. V dropped 6 bases and J dropped 3; count of bases not matched to a gene: 12. Germline CDR1 and CDR2: LGHNA and YSLEER. CDR3 length equals 16 residues. The CDR3 nucleotides read TGCGCCAGCAGAATTGGACAGGGAGGGTGGGACACTGAAGCTTTCTTT. Translating it yields CASRIGQGGWDTEAFF.

The chain carries TRBV6-2 or TRBV6-3 and TRBJ2-1; no clear D gene. Germline V gene data show CDR1 as MNHEY and CDR2 as SVGEGT. Trimming pared 6 bases from V and 5 bases from J, leaving 23 bases between. The CDR3 spans 17 residues. The CDR3 reads CASSLPAPNLMDNEQFF. The CDR3 nucleotides are TGTGCCAGCAGCCTCCCGGCCCCGAATCTGATGGACAATGAGCAGTTCTTC.

This clone was found once. This chain uses TRBV5-4 with TRBJ2-5, with TRBD1 matching over 7 bases. With 4 bases clipped from V and 2 bases from J, the junction kept 8 bases outside the gene matches. The CDR3 spans 15 residues. Germline-derived CDR1 and CDR2 are SGHNT and YYREEE (reference sequence). Here the CDR3 DNA reads TGTGCCAGCAGCCCCGATCCGGGACAGCAAGAGACCCAGTACTTC. It codes for CASSPDPGQQETQYF.

This clone was detected a few times. The chain employs TRBV14 and TRBJ2-7; the D gene is possibly TRBD2 (5 bases). CDR1 and CDR2 (germline): SGHDN, FVKESK. V gave up 1 base and J gave up 0 bases, with 10 bases separating them. The CDR3 loop spans 15 amino acids. The chain's CDR3 is CASSQGVGSSYEQYF. DNA of the CDR3: TGTGCCAGCAGCCAAGGCGTGGGGAGCTCCTACGAGCAGTACTTC.

The V call is TRBV24-1, the J call TRBJ2-5, with 8 bases aligning to TRBD1. CDR1 is KGHDR and CDR2 is SFDVKD in the germline V gene. There are 19 residues in the CDR3. Trimming removed 3 bases from V and 3 bases from J; junction bases left unmatched: 17. CDR3 sequence (DNA): TGTGCCACCAGTGATCCCTTCTTACCGGGACAGGTGGGTGAAGAGACCCAGTACTTC. Translated: CATSDPFLPGQVGEETQYF.

This clone is a singleton in its sample. The genes are TRBV4-2 and TRBJ1-5; TRBD1 matches at 9 bases. CDR3 size: 16 residues. Germline V gene lookup returns CDR1 LGHNA and CDR2 YNFKEQ. Losses at the gene ends were 4 bases for V and 6 bases for J; bases not matched to a gene: 10. The CDR3 sequence: CASSLSRDRVFQPQHF. CDR3 nucleotide sequence: TGTGCCAGCAGCCTAAGCCGGGACAGGGTTTTTCAGCCCCAGCATTTT.

The gene calls are TRBV7-9 and TRBJ1-2; possibly TRBD1 for D (6 bases). Deletions cut 2 bases from V and 4 bases from J, with 17 bases between. Germline CDR1 reads SEHNR; CDR2 reads FQNEAQ (reference sequence). This CDR3 is built from 16 residues. The CDR3 bases are TGTGCCAGCAGCTTAAATCCGGGGGCGATAGGCTATGGCTACACCTTC. Translated: CASSLNPGAIGYGYTF.

The V and J genes are TRBV7-2 and TRBJ2-5, with 7 positions matching TRBD1. CDR3 size: 15 residues. CDR1 and CDR2 from the germline V gene are SGHTA and FQGNSA. Losses at the gene ends were 1 base for V and 4 bases for J; bases not matched to a gene: 6. CDR3 amino acids: CASSLGPAGGETQYF. The CDR3 DNA follows: TGTGCCAGCAGCTTAGGTCCGGCAGGGGGAGAGACCCAGTACTTC.

The J gene is TRBJ2-1, the V gene TRBV5-4, with D uncertain. In germline, CDR1 is SGHNT, CDR2 YYREEE (reference sequence). The CDR3 contains 13 residues. With 2 bases removed from V and 4 bases from J, the gap between germline ends came to 7 bases. The chain's CDR3 is CASSFEPYNEQFF. CDR3 bases: TGTGCCAGCAGCTTTGAACCGTACAATGAGCAGTTCTTC.